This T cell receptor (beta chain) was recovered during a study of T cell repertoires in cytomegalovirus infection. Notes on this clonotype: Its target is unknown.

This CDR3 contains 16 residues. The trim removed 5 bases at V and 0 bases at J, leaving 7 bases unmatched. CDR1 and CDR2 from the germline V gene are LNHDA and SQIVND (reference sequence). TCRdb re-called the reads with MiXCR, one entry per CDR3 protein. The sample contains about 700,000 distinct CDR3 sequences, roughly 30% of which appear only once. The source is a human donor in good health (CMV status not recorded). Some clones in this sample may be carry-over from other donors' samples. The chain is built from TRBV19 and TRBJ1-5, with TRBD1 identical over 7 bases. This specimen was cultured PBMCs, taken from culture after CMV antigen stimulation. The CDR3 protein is CASSLFGTASNQPQHF. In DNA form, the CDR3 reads TGTGCCAGTAGTCTATTTGGGACAGCTAGCAATCAGCCCCAGCATTTT.